This T cell receptor beta chain emerged from a study of blood T cell repertoires in COVID-19 (TCRdb year 2020). For context, the study as a whole: Samples from collaborators originated in the United States, Italy and Spain and spanned both the acute and convalescent phases of COVID-19. The material from the prospective study consisted of cDNA or gDNA derived from T cells, B-cell-depleted T cells, or PBMCs. Deeply sampled blood TCRbeta repertoires from subjects exposed to, actively infected with, or recovered from COVID-19 were included in the dataset. The repertoires were released in a freely available public database intended as a resource for research on the immune response to SARS-CoV-2. The samples were drawn from the first 160 participants of the ongoing ImmuneRACE study and from roughly 1,300 subjects provided by 6 global collaborators. A de-identified subject ID, COVID-19 status, age in years and sex were almost always included in the sample metadata. Where HLA class I and class II types were available, the types were taken from metadata supplied by the sample provider, not from assay-based typing. The full study reports these points: Clinical and demographic metadata were provided uncurated, with the amount varying by source and participant.

In Seattle, one collaborating source enrolled patients while the infection was active and tracked those patients longitudinally over the course of disease. Collaborating institutions collected whole blood in K2EDTA tubes following their own protocols. Collaborator samples were shipped for TCRbeta analysis as frozen whole blood, isolated PBMCs, or DNA extracted from either sample type. Based on the germline V gene (reference sequence), the CDR1 and CDR2 sequences are LNHDA and SQIVND. The junction shows trimming of 4 bases on V and 5 bases on J, and the gene matches do not reach 9 bases of it. The CDR3 covers 15 residues, taking in both the cysteine and the phenylalanine. Only the CDR3 portion is preserved as DNA: 45 bases, with reading frame beginning at the first base. With respect to this clone: Its antigen has not been determined. Qualities for individual bases were not recorded, and no much larger clone is one base off.

TCRbeta CDR3 regions were amplified from genomic DNA by means of the immunoSEQ Assay, a bias-controlled multiplex PCR. In the source study's methods: The number of nucleated cells in each sample was estimated from the amplification of reference gene primers within the assay. To quantify the absolute abundance of each unique TCRbeta CDR3 rearrangement, sequence reads were collapsed and filtered. For each sample, productive Simpson clonality was calculated as the square root of Simpson's diversity index over productive rearrangements. TCRdb mirrors the immuneACCESS table, restricted to in-frame sequences. Some clones are absent from its copies; in checked studies, under half trace to an unresolved V gene, and the reason for the others is unknown. V and J calls and clone size come straight from that table; D and trimming were deduced from the DNA. A total of under 300,000 clones appear in this sample, about 90% of them only once. 2.1% of the sample is held by the ten biggest clonotypes.

The source of this sequence is a woman in her sixties with COVID-19, enrolled during active disease. Recombination connected TRBV19 to TRBJ2-7, with 9 bases in between that match TRBD1. The sequenced material came from peripheral blood. The bases read TGTGCCAGTAGTACGCGACCCGGGACAGGGAACGAGCAGTACTTC. Translated, it reads CASSTRPGTGNEQYF.